The 14 T cell receptor beta chains in this list originate from one sample, sequenced in a study of CD8+CD57+ T cells in acquired aplastic anemia. Patients included in sequencing had previously demonstrated CD8+CD57+ cell expansion by flow cytometry. The use of genomic DNA as template underpinned the TCR beta VDJ and CDR3 profiling. TCRdb re-called the reads with MiXCR, one entry per CDR3 protein. Counted here are 80,000 to 100,000 distinct CDR3 sequences, approximately 73% occurring once; the ten biggest clones make up less than 75%. Specimen: sorted CD4+, CD8+, or CD8+CD57+ T cells (not recorded which) from PBMCs. The receptors here all came from a human donor with aplastic anemia.

The chain carries TRBV25-1 and TRBJ2-7, with 7 bases that match TRBD1. The trim removed 5 bases at V and 0 bases at J, leaving 10 bases unmatched. The CDR3 is made up of 16 amino acids. CDR1 MGHDK and CDR2 SYGVNS come from the germline V gene. This CDR3 reads CASSILQGPSSYEQYF. CDR3 in DNA: TGTGCCAGCAGTATATTACAGGGGCCAAGCTCCTACGAGCAGTACTTC.

Comment on this clonotype: Being one base from a much bigger clone, this may be a read error. The CDR3 ends on some other residue instead of the conserved phenylalanine or tryptophan, so this is likely a read error. V is TRBV6-4 and J is TRBJ1-1, with D tentatively TRBD1 (6 bases). CDR1 is MRHNA and CDR2 is SNTAGT in the germline V gene. This CDR3 region has 11 residues. Deletions cut 6 bases from V and 5 bases from J, with 7 bases between. DNA of the CDR3: TGTGCCAGCAGAGGGGGTACTGAAGCTTTCCTT. Translating it yields CASRGGTEAFL.

Of note for this clonotype: This sequence may be a read error, since a much larger clone differs from it by one base. The chain combines TRBV20-1 with TRBJ1-5, with 7 positions matching TRBD1. Trimming removed 0 bases from V and 14 bases from J; junction bases left unmatched: 4. CDR1 and CDR2 (germline): DFQATT, SNEGSKA (reference sequence). The CDR3 has 11 amino acids. The CDR3 DNA follows: TGCAGTGCTAGAGAGGGGACAGCGAAGCATTTT. Its translation: CSAREGTAKHF.

The CDR3 nucleotides are TGTGCCAGCAGCTTGGCCCCGGGGAGCACAGATACGCAGTATTTT. Residues: CASSLAPGSTDTQYF. The chain employs TRBV5-5 and TRBJ2-3, with D possibly being TRBD2 (5 bases). V was trimmed by 0 bases and J by 0 bases, leaving 8 bases between them. Germline V gene sequence: CDR1 SGHKS, CDR2 YYEKEE (reference sequence). The CDR3 loop spans 15 amino acids.

This clonotype occurred once. This chain uses TRBV11-3 with TRBJ1-1, with 9 bases matching TRBD1. CDR1 is SGHNT, CDR2 YENEEA, per germline. The ends lost 4 bases at V and 2 bases at J; junction bases unmatched: 5. The CDR3 sequence is 15 residues long. The CDR3 spells CASSSLDRGNTEAFF. The CDR3 nucleotides are TGTGCCAGCAGCTCATTGGACAGGGGAAACACTGAAGCTTTCTTT.

This chain links TRBV6-4 with TRBJ1-6, with unresolved D. This CDR3 has 14 amino acids. Deletions cut 3 bases from V and 7 bases from J, with 10 bases between. Germline CDR1 reads MRHNA; CDR2 reads SNTAGT. The CDR3: CASSDGNRNSPLHF. The CDR3 region has the DNA TGTGCCAGCAGTGATGGGAACAGAAATTCACCCCTCCACTTT.

This chain connects TRBV14 to TRBJ2-1, with TRBD1 as a possible D gene (6 bases). CDR1 is SGHDN and CDR2 is FVKESK in the germline V gene. The CDR3 spans 18 residues. Trimming left V 4 bases short and J 1 base short, with 20 bases between. CDR3 sequence (DNA): TGTGCCAGCAGCCTAGGACAGCTGGTCACCGTATCCTACAATGAGCAGTTCTTC. This sequence encodes CASSLGQLVTVSYNEQFF. Complete variable domain (other parts from reference TRBV14 and TRBJ2-1): EAGVTQFPSHSVIEKGQTVTLRCDPISGHDNLYWYRRVMGKEIKFLLHFVKESKQDESGMPNNRFLAERTGGTYSTLKVQPAELEDSGVYFCASSLGQLVTVSYNEQFFGPGTRLTVL.

The rearrangement uses TRBV29-1 and TRBJ2-1; D is ambiguous. With 6 bases removed from V and 9 bases from J, the gap between germline ends came to 18 bases. The germline gives CDR1 SQVTM, CDR2 ANQGSEA. This CDR3 contains 13 residues. The CDR3 DNA reads as TGCAGCGTAGCCTCGGGCGTAAGGAGTGAGCAGTTCTTC. This codes for CSVASGVRSEQFF.

V is TRBV20-1 and J is TRBJ2-1; no clear D. The CDR3 has 12 amino acids. CDR1 DFQATT and CDR2 SNEGSKA come from the germline V gene (reference sequence). Trimming removed 2 bases at V and 4 bases at J, with 6 bases between. CDR3 sequence reads: CSARNRYNEQFF. In DNA form, the CDR3 reads TGCAGTGCTAGAAACAGATACAATGAGCAGTTCTTC.

This clonotype showed up just once. The chain combines TRBV15 with TRBJ1-4; 7 bases fit TRBD1. The CDR3 totals 18 residues. The trim removed 0 bases at V and 0 bases at J, leaving 7 bases unmatched. Germline V gene data show CDR1 as LNHNV and CDR2 as YYDKDF (reference sequence). Here the CDR3 reads CATSRDRQGLSTNEKLFF. In nucleotides, the CDR3 is TGTGCCACCAGCAGAGATCGACAGGGCCTTTCAACTAATGAAAAACTGTTTTTT.

This clonotype has a handful of counts. The missing conserved phenylalanine or tryptophan at the end of this CDR3 makes a read error likely. The chain is built from TRBV20-1 and TRBJ2-7, with 7 nucleotides matching TRBD1. J gave up 0 bases and V 3 bases, and 5 bases lay outside the gene matches. This CDR3 comprises 14 residues. Per germline, CDR1 DFQATT and CDR2 SNEGSKA (reference sequence). CDR3 in amino acids: CSARDRKSSYEQYS. The CDR3 nucleotides are TGCAGTGCTAGGGACAGGAAGAGCTCCTACGAGCAGTACTCC.

The chain employs TRBV9 and TRBJ1-2; TRBD1 matches at 7 bases. This CDR3 region has 15 residues. CDR1 SGDLS and CDR2 YYNGEE come from the germline V gene. Trimming cost V 0 bases and J 4 bases; bases outside gene matches: 6. Here the CDR3 reads CASSVDGGTVYGYTF. In DNA, the CDR3 is TGTGCCAGCAGCGTAGACGGGGGGACAGTCTATGGCTACACCTTC.

This clonotype has ten or more counts. The chain is built from TRBV9 and TRBJ2-7, with TRBD1 matching 9 bases. Germline V gives CDR1 SGDLS, CDR2 YYNGEE. V dropped 3 bases and J dropped 5; count of bases not matched to a gene: 6. The CDR3 contains 14 residues. This chain's CDR3 is CASSGWTGEDEQYF. CDR3 nucleotide sequence: TGTGCCAGCAGCGGATGGACAGGGGAGGACGAGCAGTACTTC.

The chain links TRBV5-1 to TRBJ2-5, with TRBD2 matching over 7 bases. The CDR3 runs 13 residues. Trimming took 2 bases from V and 3 from J; bases not matched to a gene: 1. Per the germline V gene, CDR1 is SGHRS and CDR2 is YFSETQ. The CDR3 loop reads CASSFGGKETQYF. DNA for the CDR3: TGCGCCAGCAGCTTCGGGGGGAAAGAGACCCAGTACTTC.